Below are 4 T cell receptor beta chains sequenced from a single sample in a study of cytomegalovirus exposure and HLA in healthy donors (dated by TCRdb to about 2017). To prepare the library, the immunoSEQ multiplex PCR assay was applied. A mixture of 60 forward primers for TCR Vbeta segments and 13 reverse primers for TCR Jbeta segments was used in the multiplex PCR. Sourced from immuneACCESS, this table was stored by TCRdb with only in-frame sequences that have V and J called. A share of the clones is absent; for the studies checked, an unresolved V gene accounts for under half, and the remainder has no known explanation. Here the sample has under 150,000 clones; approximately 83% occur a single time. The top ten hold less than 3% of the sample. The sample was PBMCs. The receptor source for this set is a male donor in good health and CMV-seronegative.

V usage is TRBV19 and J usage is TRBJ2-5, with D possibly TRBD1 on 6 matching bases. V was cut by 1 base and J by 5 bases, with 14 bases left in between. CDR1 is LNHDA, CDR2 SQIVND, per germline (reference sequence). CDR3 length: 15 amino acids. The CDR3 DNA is TGTGCCAGTAGTATAGTTACAGGGCTGGACGAGACCCAGTACTTC. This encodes CASSIVTGLDETQYF. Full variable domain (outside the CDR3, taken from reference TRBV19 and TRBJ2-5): DGGITQSPKYLFRKEGQNVTLSCEQNLNHDAMYWYRQDPGQGLRLIYYSQIVNDFQKGDIAEGYSVSREKKESFPLTVTSAQKNPTAFYLCASSIVTGLDETQYFGPGTRLLVL.

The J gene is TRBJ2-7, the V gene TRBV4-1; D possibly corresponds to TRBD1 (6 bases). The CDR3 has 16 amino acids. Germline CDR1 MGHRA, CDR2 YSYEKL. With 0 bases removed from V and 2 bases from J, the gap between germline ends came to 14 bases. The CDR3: CASSQDFQDRTYEQYF. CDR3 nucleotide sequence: TGCGCCAGCAGCCAAGATTTTCAGGACAGAACCTACGAGCAGTACTTC.

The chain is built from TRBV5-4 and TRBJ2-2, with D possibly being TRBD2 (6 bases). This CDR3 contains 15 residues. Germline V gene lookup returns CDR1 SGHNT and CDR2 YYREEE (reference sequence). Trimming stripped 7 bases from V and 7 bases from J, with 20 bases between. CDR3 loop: CASGVVSSEGGELFF. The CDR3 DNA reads TGTGCCAGCGGGGTGGTATCTAGCGAAGGCGGGGAGCTGTTTTTT.

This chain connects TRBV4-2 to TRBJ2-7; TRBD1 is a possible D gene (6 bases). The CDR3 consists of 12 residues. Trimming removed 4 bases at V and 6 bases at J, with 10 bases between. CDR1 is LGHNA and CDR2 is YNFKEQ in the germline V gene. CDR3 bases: TGTGCCAGCAGCCCTACAGGGATCGAGCAGTACTTC. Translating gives CASSPTGIEQYF.